This T cell receptor (beta chain) was captured in a study of cytotoxic CD8 clonotypes in ibrutinib-treated CLL. Study outcomes and limitations: Clonality grew at ibrutinib response; at progression, it decreased back toward baseline. Baseline clonality exceeded age-matched healthy donors and tracked circulating CD8+ T-cell counts. Contraction or stability on treatment was seen for public clonotypes, which were uncommon.

V shed 5 bases and J shed 8 bases, with 16 bases lying between them. This CDR3 is built from 14 residues. Germline V lookup: CDR1 SGHVS, CDR2 FQNEAQ. Comment on this clone: Antigen unknown.

Clones were sequenced by immunoSEQ multiplex PCR, and TCRdb holds only the in-frame ones, with some missing. The data contain some 200,000 clones, over 65% of them singletons. This rearrangement joins TRBV7-8 to TRBJ1-5, with D tentatively TRBD1 (6 bases). This sequence was found in a human donor with chronic lymphocytic leukemia. The sequencing used PBMCs, collected after 12 months of ibrutinib treatment. The CDR3 sequence is CASSPNRDQKPQHF. CDR3 DNA sequence: TGTGCCAGCAGCCCGAACAGGGATCAGAAGCCCCAGCATTTT.